Sequencing of this T cell receptor beta chain was carried out in a study of T cell responses to AZD1222 COVID-19 vaccine. V shed 4 bases, J shed 5 bases, and the junction held 2 bases outside the gene matches. Germline V gene data show CDR1 as SGHRS and CDR2 as YFSETQ. CDR3 length: 13 residues. Sequenced by immunoSEQ multiplex PCR; TCRdb stores in-frame clones only, minus some. The table shows over 100,000 clones, with under 95% occurring only once. This specimen was peripheral blood, taken 28 days after the second AZD1222 dose. This clonotype was sampled from an adult who received the AZD1222 COVID-19 vaccine. The chain links TRBV5-1 to TRBJ1-2; 10 nucleotides align to TRBD1. The CDR3 sequence: CASSGGQGYGYTF. In nucleotides, the CDR3 is TGCGCCAGCAGCGGGGGACAGGGGTATGGCTACACCTTC.